The 6 T cell receptor beta chains in this list originate from one sample, sequenced in a study of early T cells in non-severe SARS-CoV-2 infection. TCRdb independently ran MiXCR on the 5' RACE reads; one entry per CDR3 protein. The top ten hold around 8.4% of the sample, which has 28,000 or so distinct CDR3 sequences, 3% to 5% seen once. The specimen was whole blood. The receptors shown here come from an adult who was a healthcare worker with PCR-confirmed SARS-CoV-2 infection or an uninfected control (not recorded which).

Many counts were recorded for this clonotype. The chain couples TRBV6-5 to TRBJ1-5; 7 nucleotides line up with TRBD1. The CDR3 is 16 residues long. The V gene's germline CDR1 is MNHEY and CDR2 SVGAGI. J lost 0 bases, V lost 6 bases, and 8 bases had no gene match. CDR3 DNA sequence: TGTGCCAGCAGCCCGGGACAGACTAGTAGCAATCAGCCCCAGCATTTT. Its protein is CASSPGQTSSNQPQHF.

The rearrangement links TRBV13 to TRBJ2-1, with D uncertain. Germline CDR1 is PRHDT and CDR2 is FYEKMQ (reference sequence). This CDR3 has 13 residues. Trimming stripped 5 bases from V and 6 bases from J, with 11 bases between. CDR3: CASSHRGGNEQFF. CDR3 DNA sequence: TGTGCCAGCAGCCACCGTGGTGGCAATGAGCAGTTCTTC.

At least ten counts were recorded for this clonotype. This chain links TRBV30 with TRBJ2-3; D is ambiguous. The length of the CDR3 is 13 residues. Trimming removed 4 bases from V and 4 bases from J, with 12 bases in between. In germline, CDR1 is GTSNPN, CDR2 SVGIG (reference sequence). CDR3 bases: TGTGCCTGGACCGCTGGGGTGTCAGATACGCAGTATTTT. Its translation is CAWTAGVSDTQYF.

By share of the sample, this clonotype is medium-sized (0.01 to 0.1%). The V and J genes are TRBV19 and TRBJ2-5; D may be TRBD2 (7 bases). The germline V gene has CDR1 LNHDA and CDR2 SQIVND (reference sequence). This CDR3 has 17 residues. V was shortened by 8 bases and J by 2 bases, with 24 bases between the two germline ends. The CDR3 DNA reads as TGTGCCAGTGGCGGTTGGGAGGGACAACCCCTACAAGAGACCCAGTACTTC. Protein product: CASGGWEGQPLQETQYF.

This clonotype was recorded at least ten times. This chain connects TRBV12-3 or TRBV12-4 to TRBJ1-3; D gene unclear. The CDR3 extends over 16 amino acids. V shed 2 bases and J shed 0 bases, with 11 bases lying between them. As DNA, the CDR3 is TGTGCCAGCAGTTTAAGTGGCGTTAGCTCTGGAAACACCATATATTTT. Encoded protein: CASSLSGVSSGNTIYF.

The sample holds many counts of this clonotype. The V call is TRBV10-3, the J call TRBJ2-1, with D tentatively TRBD1 (6 bases). Trimming cost V 4 bases and J 3 bases, with 10 bases left between them. Germline V gene data show CDR1 as ENHRY and CDR2 as SYGVKD. This CDR3 has 14 amino acids. The CDR3 here is CAISGRGGYNEQFF. Written as DNA, the CDR3 is TGTGCCATCAGTGGCAGAGGGGGCTACAATGAGCAGTTCTTC.